A single sample is the source of the 23 T cell receptor beta chains below, sequenced in a study of identifying expanded T cells in peripheral blood. The assay was immunoSEQ multiplex PCR, and TCRdb's table has in-frame clones only and misses some. The sample has about 100,000 clones; around 88% are singletons. Sequencing was performed on blood. The receptors shown here come from a person between 18 and 75 years old in good health.

This clone came up a few times. V gene TRBV7-2 combines with J gene TRBJ2-2; D ambiguous. The CDR3 sequence is 13 residues long. Germline CDR1 is SGHTA and CDR2 is FQGNSA. V lost 5 bases, J lost 6 bases, and 10 bases lay in between. The CDR3 region is CASSREAAGELFF. The CDR3 DNA sequence: TGTGCCAGCAGCCGAGAGGCGGCCGGGGAGCTGTTTTTT.

The rearrangement joins TRBV6-4 to TRBJ2-1, with a possible D match to TRBD1 (5 bases). The CDR3 has 17 amino acids. Trimming removed 6 bases at V and 5 bases at J, with 23 bases between. Germline values: CDR1 MRHNA, CDR2 SNTAGT. The CDR3 loop is CASSPPITLLRDNEQFF. CDR3 in DNA: TGTGCCAGCAGCCCACCTATAACGCTACTCAGGGACAATGAGCAGTTCTTC.

V and J are TRBV5-6 and TRBJ2-7, with a possible D match to TRBD1 (6 bases). The germline V gene has CDR1 SGHDT and CDR2 YYEEEE. The CDR3 runs 12 residues. V lost 1 base to trimming and J lost 5 bases, with 7 bases between them. CDR3 protein: CASSLQGNEQYF. DNA of the CDR3: TGTGCCAGCAGCTTGCAGGGGAACGAGCAGTACTTC. Together with reference TRBV5-6 and TRBJ2-7, the CDR3 gives the full variable domain: DAGVTQSPTHLIKTRGQQVTLRCSPKSGHDTVSWYQQALGQGPQFIFQYYEEEERQRGNFPDRFSGHQFPNYSSELNVNALLLGDSALYLCASSLQGNEQYFGPGTRLTVT.

This chain uses TRBV13 with TRBJ2-1; 8 nucleotides align to TRBD2. Germline assignment: CDR1 PRHDT and CDR2 FYEKMQ (reference sequence). The trim removed 11 bases at V and 9 bases at J, leaving 9 bases unmatched. The CDR3 has 12 residues. DNA of the CDR3: TGTGCCGGCTCTACGGGGGGGCTTGAGCAGTTCTTC. This translates into CAGSTGGLEQFF.

V gene TRBV7-2 combines with J gene TRBJ2-3, with TRBD1 as a possible D gene (6 bases). The CDR3 is 14 residues long. Looked up from germline, CDR1 is SGHTA and CDR2 is FQGNSA. V lost 1 base, J lost 2 bases, and 7 bases lay in between. The CDR3 DNA reads TGTGCCAGCAGCTTAGGACAGGCCACAGATACGCAGTATTTT. Protein: CASSLGQATDTQYF.

The chain uses TRBV10-1 and TRBJ2-2; 11 positions match TRBD2. The junction had 4 bases not matched to a gene; V was cut back by 6 bases and J by 4 bases. The germline V gene encodes CDR1 WNHNN and CDR2 SYGVQD (reference sequence). The CDR3 runs 15 residues. CDR3 sequence reads: CASSAGLAATGELFF. As DNA, the CDR3 is TGCGCCAGCAGCGCGGGACTAGCGGCCACCGGGGAGCTGTTTTTT.

The rearrangement joins TRBV28 to TRBJ2-5; TRBD1 matches at 10 bases. The trim removed 3 bases at V and 3 bases at J, leaving 7 bases unmatched. CDR3 length equals 16 residues. Germline V gives CDR1 MDHEN, CDR2 SYDVKM. Here the CDR3 reads CASSFRLGTGEETQYF. Written as DNA, the CDR3 is TGTGCCAGCAGTTTTCGTCTAGGGACAGGGGAAGAGACCCAGTACTTC.

This chain's CDR3 is CARSSPKIWTDTQYF. The CDR3 DNA follows: TGTGCCAGAAGCTCACCCAAGATATGGACAGATACGCAGTATTTT. The rearrangement links TRBV5-3 to TRBJ2-3, with unresolved D. TRBV5-3 is assigned to the ORF class and has an uncertain function. The CDR3 loop spans 15 amino acids. V lost 3 bases and J 3 bases, leaving 14 bases between the germline ends.

The rearrangement uses TRBV14 and TRBJ2-3, with D perhaps TRBD2 (6 bases). This CDR3 has 13 residues. V was trimmed by 2 bases and J by 11 bases, leaving 14 bases between them. Germline CDR1 is SGHDN and CDR2 is FVKESK. The CDR3 reads CASSQSLGGRQYF. In DNA, the CDR3 is TGTGCCAGCAGCCAATCCCTCGGGGGTAGGCAGTATTTT. The variable domain in full, with the rest retrieved from reference TRBV14 and TRBJ2-3, is EAGVTQFPSHSVIEKGQTVTLRCDPISGHDNLYWYRRVMGKEIKFLLHFVKESKQDESGMPNNRFLAERTGGTYSTLKVQPAELEDSGVYFCASSQSLGGRQYFGPGTRLTVL.

This rearrangement joins TRBV13 to TRBJ2-7; the D gene is possibly TRBD2 (6 bases). The germline V gene has CDR1 PRHDT and CDR2 FYEKMQ (reference sequence). Trimming removed 5 bases at V and 6 bases at J, with 17 bases between. The length of the CDR3 is 14 residues. The CDR3 DNA follows: TGTGCCAGCAGCGTCCGGGACTTACGATCCGAGCAGTACTTC. Protein: CASSVRDLRSEQYF. Full variable domain (remainder filled in from reference TRBV13 and TRBJ2-7): AAGVIQSPRHLIKEKRETATLKCYPIPRHDTVYWYQQGPGQDPQFLISFYEKMQSDKGSIPDRFSAQQFSDYHSELNMSSLELGDSALYFCASSVRDLRSEQYFGPGTRLTVT.

The V call is TRBV19, the J call TRBJ1-3; possible D gene TRBD1, 6 bases. Looked up from germline, CDR1 is LNHDA and CDR2 is SQIVND (reference sequence). The V and J ends lost 9 bases and 0 bases respectively, with 21 bases between them. The CDR3 contains 17 residues. The CDR3 loop reads CASQPGHLPLSGNTIYF. The DNA for the CDR3 is TGTGCCAGCCAGCCGGGACATCTTCCACTCTCTGGAAACACCATATATTTT.

In this sample, this clone turned up once. The chain employs TRBV10-3 and TRBJ2-5; perhaps TRBD2 as D (5 bases). V dropped 5 bases and J dropped 4 bases, with 8 bases sitting between them. The CDR3 consists of 12 residues. The germline V gene encodes CDR1 ENHRY and CDR2 SYGVKD. The CDR3 spells CAISPGIETQYF. The CDR3 DNA sequence: TGTGCCATCAGTCCGGGGATAGAGACCCAGTACTTC.

This clone was observed a few times. This chain joins TRBV6-6 and TRBJ1-1; D unresolved. With 3 bases removed from V and 10 bases from J, the gap between germline ends came to 15 bases. Germline V gene data show CDR1 as MNHNY and CDR2 as SVGAGI (reference sequence). The CDR3 loop spans 13 amino acids. The CDR3 is CASSYHGSVAAFF. CDR3 sequence (DNA): TGTGCCAGCAGTTATCATGGGTCGGTTGCAGCTTTCTTT.

This chain joins TRBV20-1 and TRBJ1-1; a weak D match, TRBD1 (5 bases). V shed 1 base and J shed 10 bases, with 10 bases lying between them. Germline V gives CDR1 DFQATT, CDR2 SNEGSKA (reference sequence). There are 11 residues in the CDR3. For the CDR3, the DNA is TGCAGTGCTAGAGGGGGCCCGGGAGCTTTCTTT. This encodes CSARGGPGAFF.

J is TRBJ1-2 and V is TRBV4-3; 9 nucleotides align to TRBD1. The J segment lost 5 bases and the V segment lost 0 bases, leaving 7 bases of the junction unmatched. CDR3 length: 16 amino acids. Germline CDR1 reads LGHNA; CDR2 reads YSLEER. The CDR3 DNA reads TGCGCCAGCAGCCAAGATGAGGACAGGGGACTATATGGCTACACCTTC. This encodes CASSQDEDRGLYGYTF.

The rearrangement links TRBV27 to TRBJ2-7, with unresolved D. The V and J ends lost 4 bases and 4 bases respectively, with 14 bases between them. The CDR3 covers 14 residues. CDR1 MNHEY and CDR2 SMNVEV come from the germline V gene (reference sequence). CDR3 sequence: CASSSPLYGYEQYF. DNA for the CDR3: TGTGCCAGCAGTTCCCCACTTTATGGTTACGAGCAGTACTTC.

This sequence joins TRBV11-2 and TRBJ1-2, with TRBD1 as a possible D gene (6 bases). Germline V gene sequence: CDR1 SGHAT, CDR2 FQNNGV. The germline V and J ends were trimmed by 2 bases and 7 bases, with 11 bases remaining between them. The length of the CDR3 is 13 residues. The CDR3 loop reads CASSLNRDGGYTF. The CDR3 DNA is TGTGCCAGCAGCTTAAACAGGGACGGTGGCTACACCTTC.

The chain is built from TRBV30 and TRBJ1-1; perhaps TRBD1 as D (5 bases). The CDR3 is 17 amino acids. Germline V gives CDR1 GTSNPN, CDR2 SVGIG (reference sequence). Between the trimmed V and J ends, which lost 1 base and 3 bases, there was a span of 21 bases. Here the CDR3 DNA reads TGTGCCTGGAGTGATATTGGGGGACGGGGTAGGGACACTGAAGCTTTCTTT. Translated, it gives CAWSDIGGRGRDTEAFF.

The V call is TRBV6-5, the J call TRBJ2-3; possibly TRBD1 for D (6 bases). Per germline, CDR1 MNHEY and CDR2 SVGAGI. This CDR3 comprises 13 residues. With 11 bases removed from V and 3 bases from J, the gap between germline ends came to 15 bases. CDR3 coding DNA: TGTGCCGTTCAGGGGAGCGTAACAGATACGCAGTATTTT. This sequence encodes CAVQGSVTDTQYF.

This chain connects TRBV7-6 to TRBJ2-7; TRBD1 might be the D (6 bases). The germline gives CDR1 SGHVS, CDR2 FNYEAQ. The CDR3 is 15 residues long. With 3 bases removed from V and 0 bases from J, the gap between germline ends came to 12 bases. For the CDR3, the DNA is TGTGCCAGCAGCTTTGTTGGGGACACCTCCTACGAGCAGTACTTC. It encodes CASSFVGDTSYEQYF. Full variable domain (missing parts from reference TRBV7-6 and TRBJ2-7): GAGVSQSPRYKVTKRGQDVALRCDPISGHVSLYWYRQALGQGPEFLTYFNYEAQQDKSGLPNDRFSAERPEGSISTLTIQRTEQRDSAMYRCASSFVGDTSYEQYFGPGTRLTVT.

The rearrangement joins TRBV29-1 to TRBJ2-3; D perhaps matches TRBD1 (5 bases). CDR1 is SQVTM and CDR2 is ANQGSEA in the germline V gene. V dropped 6 bases and J dropped 0 bases, with 10 bases sitting between them. The CDR3 spans 13 residues. CDR3: CSVTGSSTDTQYF. CDR3 bases: TGCAGCGTAACAGGTTCTAGCACAGATACGCAGTATTTT.

This chain's CDR3 is CAISESGYEQYF. DNA of the CDR3: TGTGCCATCAGTGAGTCCGGGTACGAGCAGTACTTC. This sequence joins TRBV10-3 and TRBJ2-7; unclear D gene. The CDR3 covers 12 residues. V was cut by 0 bases and J by 4 bases, with 4 bases left in between. The germline CDR1 and CDR2 sequences are ENHRY and SYGVKD.

V usage is TRBV2 and J usage is TRBJ1-2, with no clear D. V was pared by 4 bases and J by 0 bases, with 9 bases between. Germline V gene sequence: CDR1 SNHLY, CDR2 FYNNEI. This CDR3 is built from 14 residues. CDR3 sequence: CASSVAVPNYGYTF. In nucleotides, the CDR3 is TGTGCCAGCAGTGTGGCAGTGCCTAACTATGGCTACACCTTC.